This T cell receptor beta chain was sequenced for a study of T cells in Graves' hyperthyroidism and ophthalmopathy. This clonotype was counted at least ten times. RNA transcripts were the template for amplifying TCR beta CDR3 regions. A set of HTBI primers served as the primers for a first-round RT-PCR of the TCR CDR3. TCRdb reprocessed the multiplex PCR reads with MiXCR, giving one entry per CDR3 protein. The sample shows 490,000 or so distinct CDR3 sequences, about 46% of them seen only once. Sequenced material: peripheral blood or thyroid tissue (not recorded which). The source of this sequence is an adult woman with Graves' disease, either hyperthyroidism or ophthalmopathy (not recorded which).

CDR3 nucleotide sequence: TGTGCCAGCAGACAAGGACAGAGACAAGAGACCCAGTACTTC. Its translation: CASRQGQRQETQYF. The chain uses TRBV28 and TRBJ2-5, with D perhaps matching TRBD1 (6 bases). Germline CDR1 MDHEN, CDR2 SYDVKM. CDR3 size: 14 residues. Trimming shortened V by 6 bases and J by 2 bases, and 13 bases separated the two germline ends.